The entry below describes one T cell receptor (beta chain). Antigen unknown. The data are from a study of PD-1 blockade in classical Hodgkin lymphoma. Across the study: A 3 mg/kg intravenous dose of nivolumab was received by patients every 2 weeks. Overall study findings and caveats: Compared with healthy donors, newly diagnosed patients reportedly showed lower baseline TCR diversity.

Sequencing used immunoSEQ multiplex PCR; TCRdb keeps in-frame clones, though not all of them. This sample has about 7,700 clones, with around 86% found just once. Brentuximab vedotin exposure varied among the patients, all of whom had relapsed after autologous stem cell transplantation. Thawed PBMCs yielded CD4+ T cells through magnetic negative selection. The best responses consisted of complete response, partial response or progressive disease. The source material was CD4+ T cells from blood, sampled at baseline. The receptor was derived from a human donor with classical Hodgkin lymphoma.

CDR3 bases: TGTGCCAGCAGTTTAATGGGGGCCAACGTCCTGACTTTC. Residues: CASSLMGANVLTF. The J gene is TRBJ2-6, the V gene TRBV28, with D uncertain. From germline, CDR1 is MDHEN and CDR2 SYDVKM. The CDR3 loop spans 13 amino acids. V was trimmed by 2 bases and J by 4 bases, leaving 3 bases between them. The full variable domain, in which reference TRBV28 and TRBJ2-6 provide the parts outside the CDR3, is DVKVTQSSRYLVKRTGEKVFLECVQDMDHENMFWYRQDPGLGLRLIYFSYDVKMKEKGDIPEGYSVSREKKERFSLILESASTNQTSMYLCASSLMGANVLTFGAGSRLTVL.